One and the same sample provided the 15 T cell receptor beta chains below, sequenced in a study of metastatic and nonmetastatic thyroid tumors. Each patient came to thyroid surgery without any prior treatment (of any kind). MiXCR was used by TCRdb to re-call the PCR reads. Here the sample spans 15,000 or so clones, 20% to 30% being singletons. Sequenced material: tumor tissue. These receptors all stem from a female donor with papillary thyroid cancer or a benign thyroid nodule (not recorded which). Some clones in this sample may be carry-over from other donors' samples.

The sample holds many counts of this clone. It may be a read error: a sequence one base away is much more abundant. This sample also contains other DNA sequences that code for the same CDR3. CDR3 in amino acids: CASSHMGLAYKETQYF. The CDR3 region has the DNA TGTGCCAGCAGCCACATGGGACTAGCGTACAAAGAGACCCAGTATTTC. This sequence joins TRBV3-1 and TRBJ2-5; 10 positions agree with TRBD2. The CDR3 totals 16 residues. Germline V lookup: CDR1 LGHDT, CDR2 YNNKEL (reference sequence).

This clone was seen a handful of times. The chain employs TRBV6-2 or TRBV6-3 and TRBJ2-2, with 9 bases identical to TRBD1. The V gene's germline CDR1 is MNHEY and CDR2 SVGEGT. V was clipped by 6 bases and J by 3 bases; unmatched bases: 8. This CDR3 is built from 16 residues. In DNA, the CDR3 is TGTGCCAGCAGCCCTCGACAGGGGGGTGACACCGGGGAGCTGTTTTTT. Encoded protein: CASSPRQGGDTGELFF.

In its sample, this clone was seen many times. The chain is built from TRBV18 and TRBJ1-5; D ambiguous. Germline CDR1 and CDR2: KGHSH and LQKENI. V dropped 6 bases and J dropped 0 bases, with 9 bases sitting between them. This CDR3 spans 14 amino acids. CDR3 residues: CASSFGDSNQPQHF. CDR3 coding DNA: TGTGCCAGCTCGTTCGGAGATAGCAATCAGCCCCAGCATTTT.

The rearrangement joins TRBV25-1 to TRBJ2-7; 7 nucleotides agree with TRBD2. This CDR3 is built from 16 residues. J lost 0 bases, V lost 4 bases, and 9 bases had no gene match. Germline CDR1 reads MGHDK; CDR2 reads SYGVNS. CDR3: CASSGVLAFSSYEQYF. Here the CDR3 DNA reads TGTGCCAGCAGTGGAGTACTAGCGTTTAGCTCCTACGAGCAGTACTTC.

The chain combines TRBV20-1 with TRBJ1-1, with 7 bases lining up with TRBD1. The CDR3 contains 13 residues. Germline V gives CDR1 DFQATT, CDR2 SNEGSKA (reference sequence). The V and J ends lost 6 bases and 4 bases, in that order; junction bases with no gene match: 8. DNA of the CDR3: TGCAGTGCCCTGCACGAGGGGGCCACTGAAGCTTTCTTT. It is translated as CSALHEGATEAFF.

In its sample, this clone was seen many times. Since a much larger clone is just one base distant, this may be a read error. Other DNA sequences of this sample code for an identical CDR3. DNA of the CDR3: TGTGCCAGCAACCCGGGGTATAATTCACCCCTCCACTTT. This gives the protein CASNPGYNSPLHF. This sequence joins TRBV28 and TRBJ1-6; D unresolved. V lost 7 bases to trimming and J lost 4 bases, with 8 bases between them. The V gene's germline CDR1 is MDHEN and CDR2 SYDVKM. The CDR3 consists of 13 residues.

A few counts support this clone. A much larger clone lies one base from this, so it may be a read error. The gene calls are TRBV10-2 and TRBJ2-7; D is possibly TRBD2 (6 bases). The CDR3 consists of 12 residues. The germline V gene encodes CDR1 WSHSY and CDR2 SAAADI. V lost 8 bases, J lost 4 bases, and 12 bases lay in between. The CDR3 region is CASGPRGYEQYF. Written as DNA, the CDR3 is TGCGCCAGCGGTCCTCGGGGGTACGAGCAGTACTTC.

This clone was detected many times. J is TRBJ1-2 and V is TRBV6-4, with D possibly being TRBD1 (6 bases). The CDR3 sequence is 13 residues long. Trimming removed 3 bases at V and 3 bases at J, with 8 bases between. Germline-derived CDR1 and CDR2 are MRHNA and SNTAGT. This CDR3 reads CASSEGGHYGYTF. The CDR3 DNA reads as TGTGCCAGCAGTGAAGGGGGGCACTATGGCTACACCTTC.

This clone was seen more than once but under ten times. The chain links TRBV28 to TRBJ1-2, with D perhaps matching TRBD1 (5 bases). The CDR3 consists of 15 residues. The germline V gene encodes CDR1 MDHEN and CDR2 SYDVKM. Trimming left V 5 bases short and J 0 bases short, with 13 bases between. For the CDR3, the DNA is TGTGCCAGCAGTCTTAGACAGCCAGCTAACTATGGCTACACCTTC. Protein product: CASSLRQPANYGYTF.

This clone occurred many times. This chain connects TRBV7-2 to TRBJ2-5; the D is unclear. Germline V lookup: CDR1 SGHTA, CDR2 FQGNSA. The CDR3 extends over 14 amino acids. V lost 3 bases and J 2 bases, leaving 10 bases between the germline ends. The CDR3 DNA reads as TGTGCCAGCAGCTTCGGACGGTTACAAGAGACCCAGTACTTC. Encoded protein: CASSFGRLQETQYF. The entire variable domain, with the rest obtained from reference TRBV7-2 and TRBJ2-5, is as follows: GAGVSQSPSNKVTEKGKDVELRCDPISGHTALYWYRQSLGQGLEFLIYFQGNSAPDKSGLPSDRFSAERTGGSVSTLTIQRTQQEDSAVYLCASSFGRLQETQYFGPGTRLLVL.

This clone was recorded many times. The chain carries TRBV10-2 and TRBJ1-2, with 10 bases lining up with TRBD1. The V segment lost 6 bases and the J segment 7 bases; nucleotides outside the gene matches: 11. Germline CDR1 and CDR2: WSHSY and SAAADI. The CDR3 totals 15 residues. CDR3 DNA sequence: TGCGCCAGCAGCCGAATGACAGGGGGCGAAGGTGGCTACACCTTC. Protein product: CASSRMTGGEGGYTF.

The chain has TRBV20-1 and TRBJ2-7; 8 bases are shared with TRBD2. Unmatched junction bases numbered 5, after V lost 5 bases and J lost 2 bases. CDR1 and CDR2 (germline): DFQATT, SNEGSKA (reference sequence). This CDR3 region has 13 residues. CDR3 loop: CSASLAGTYEQYF. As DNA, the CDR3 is TGCAGTGCTTCCTTAGCGGGGACCTACGAGCAGTACTTC.

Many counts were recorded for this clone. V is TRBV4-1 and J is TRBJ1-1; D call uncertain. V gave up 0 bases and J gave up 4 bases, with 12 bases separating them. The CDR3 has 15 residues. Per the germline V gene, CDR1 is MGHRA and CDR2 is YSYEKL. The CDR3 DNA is TGCGCCAGCAGCCAAGATCAGCGTGTGGGCACTGAAGCTTTCTTT. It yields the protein CASSQDQRVGTEAFF.

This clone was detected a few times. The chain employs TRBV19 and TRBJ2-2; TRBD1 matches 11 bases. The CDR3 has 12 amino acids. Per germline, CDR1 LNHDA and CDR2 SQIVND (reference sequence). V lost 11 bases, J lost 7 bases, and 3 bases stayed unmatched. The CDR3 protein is CAGQGAFGELFF. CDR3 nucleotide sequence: TGTGCCGGACAGGGGGCTTTCGGGGAGCTGTTTTTT.

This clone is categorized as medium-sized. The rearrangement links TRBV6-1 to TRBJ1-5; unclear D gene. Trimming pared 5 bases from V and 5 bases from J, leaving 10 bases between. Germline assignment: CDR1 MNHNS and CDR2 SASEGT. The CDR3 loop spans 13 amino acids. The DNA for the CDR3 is TGTGCCAGCAGTCCCCTAAGGGATCAGCCCCAGCATTTT. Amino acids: CASSPLRDQPQHF.